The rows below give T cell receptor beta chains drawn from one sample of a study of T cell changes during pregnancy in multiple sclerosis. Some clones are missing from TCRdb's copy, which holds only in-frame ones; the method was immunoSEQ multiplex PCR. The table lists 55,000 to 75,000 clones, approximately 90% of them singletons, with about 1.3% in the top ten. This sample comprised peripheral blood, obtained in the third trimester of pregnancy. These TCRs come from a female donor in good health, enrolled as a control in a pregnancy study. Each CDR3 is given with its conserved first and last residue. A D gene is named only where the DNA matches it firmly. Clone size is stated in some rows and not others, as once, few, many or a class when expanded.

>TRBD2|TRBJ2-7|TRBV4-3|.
CASSQAGGDYEQYF
TGCGCCAGCAGCCAAGCGGGGGGGGACTACGAGCAGTACTTC
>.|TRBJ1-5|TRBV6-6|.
CASSHSLGVEQPQHF
TGTGCCAGCAGCCATTCGTTAGGGGTAGAACAGCCCCAGCATTTT
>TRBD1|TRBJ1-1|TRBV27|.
CASSHRTGGTEAFF
TGTGCCAGCAGTCATCGGACAGGGGGCACTGAAGCTTTCTTT
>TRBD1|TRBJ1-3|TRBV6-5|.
CASSPGTGTGNTIYF
TGTGCCAGCAGTCCCGGGACAGGGACTGGAAACACCATATATTTT
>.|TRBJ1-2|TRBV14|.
CASSPSDITFYGYTF
TGTGCCAGCAGCCCATCGGACATAACTTTCTATGGCTACACCTTC
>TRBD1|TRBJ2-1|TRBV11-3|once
CASSRGQGAKNEQFF
TGTGCCAGCAGCCGTGGACAGGGGGCTAAGAATGAGCAGTTCTTC
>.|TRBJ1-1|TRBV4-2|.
CASSQGAANEAFF
TGTGCCAGCAGCCAAGGGGCCGCAAATGAAGCTTTCTTT
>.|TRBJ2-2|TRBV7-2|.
CASVPQRRGNTGELFF
TGTGCCAGCGTCCCCCAGCGACGAGGGAACACCGGGGAGCTGTTTTTT
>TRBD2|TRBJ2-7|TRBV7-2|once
CASSRGGQATTYEQYF
TGTGCCAGCAGCCGGGGGGGGCAGGCTACTACCTACGAGCAGTACTTC
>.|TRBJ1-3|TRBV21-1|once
CASESGIPSGNTIYF
TGTGCCAGCGAATCCGGGATCCCCTCTGGAAACACCATATATTTT
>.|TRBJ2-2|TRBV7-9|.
CASSLRGTTGELFF
TGTGCCAGCAGCTTACGGGGTACCACCGGGGAGCTGTTTTTT
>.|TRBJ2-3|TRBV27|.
CASSLSFPRHWRGSGTDTQYF
TGTGCCAGCAGTTTATCTTTCCCGAGACATTGGAGGGGATCTGGTACAGATACGCAGTATTTT
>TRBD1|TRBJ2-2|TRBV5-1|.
CASSTTGAATGELFF
TGCGCCAGCAGCACCACAGGGGCGGCCACCGGGGAGCTGTTTTTT
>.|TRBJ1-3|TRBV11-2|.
CASSLERTVGNTIYF
TGTGCCAGCAGCTTAGAAAGGACAGTTGGAAACACCATATATTTT
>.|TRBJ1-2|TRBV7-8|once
CASSLHMGPGNNYGYTF
TGTGCCAGCAGCTTACACATGGGGCCAGGGAATAACTATGGCTACACCTTC
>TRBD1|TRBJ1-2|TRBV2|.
CASSAGTGVVYGYTF
TGTGCCAGCAGTGCCGGGACAGGGGTCGTCTATGGCTACACCTTC
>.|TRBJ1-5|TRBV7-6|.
CASSLEGRAGQPQHF
TGTGCCAGCAGCTTAGAAGGCCGGGCAGGGCAGCCCCAGCATTTT
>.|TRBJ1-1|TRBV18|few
CASSQRGQNTEAFF
TGTGCCAGCTCACAGCGGGGACAGAACACTGAAGCTTTCTTT
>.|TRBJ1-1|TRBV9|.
CATGEPAFF
TGTGCCACTGGGGAGCCGGCTTTCTTT
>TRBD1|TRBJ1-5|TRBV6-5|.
CASSPGTGNQPQHF
TGTGCCAGCAGCCCCGGGACAGGTAATCAGCCCCAGCATTTT
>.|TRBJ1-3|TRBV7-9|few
CASSFTGNTIYF
TGTGCCAGCAGCTTCACTGGAAACACCATATATTTT
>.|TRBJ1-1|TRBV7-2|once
CASSFRNTEAFF
TGTGCCAGCAGCTTCAGGAACACTGAAGCTTTCTTT
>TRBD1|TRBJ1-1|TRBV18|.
CASSPNRGDTEAFF
TGTGCCAGCTCACCAAACAGGGGGGACACTGAAGCTTTCTTT
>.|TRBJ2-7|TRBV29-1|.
CSVVLGAHEQYF
TGCAGCGTTGTTTTGGGGGCCCACGAGCAGTACTTC
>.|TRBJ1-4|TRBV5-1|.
CASSLTLGTMAGKLFF
TGCGCCAGCAGCTTGACACTGGGGACAATGGCGGGAAAACTGTTTTTT
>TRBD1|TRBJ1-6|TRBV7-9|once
CASSRQGSPLHF
TGTGCCAGCAGCCGACAGGGTTCACCCCTCCACTTT
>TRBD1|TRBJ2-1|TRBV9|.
CASSDWTGKNGEQFF
TGTGCCAGCAGCGACTGGACAGGGAAGAATGGCGAGCAGTTCTTC
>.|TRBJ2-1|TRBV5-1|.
CASSLRAGLENEQFF
TGCGCCAGCAGCTTGAGGGCAGGGCTAGAGAATGAGCAGTTCTTC
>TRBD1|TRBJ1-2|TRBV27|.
CASSPRQGIYGYTF
TGTGCCAGCAGTCCGAGACAGGGGATCTATGGCTACACCTTC
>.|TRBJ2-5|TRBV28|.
CASSGTVYSKTQYF
TGTGCCAGCAGTGGGACTGTTTACTCGAAGACCCAGTACTTC
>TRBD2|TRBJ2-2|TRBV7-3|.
CASSLQGRGGTGELFF
TGTGCCAGCAGCCTACAGGGGCGGGGGGGCACCGGGGAGCTGTTTTTT
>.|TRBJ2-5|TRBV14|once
CASSQFSGLETQYF
TGTGCCAGCAGCCAATTCAGTGGTCTGGAGACCCAGTACTTC
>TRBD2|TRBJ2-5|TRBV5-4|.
CASSTLTSGGPVGETQYF
TGTGCCAGCAGCACCCTGACTAGCGGGGGGCCGGTGGGAGAGACCCAGTACTTC
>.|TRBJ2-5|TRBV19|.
CASRGAGVETQYF
TGTGCCAGTAGAGGGGCAGGGGTAGAGACCCAGTACTTC
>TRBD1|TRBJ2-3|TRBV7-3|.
CASSRGQVEDTQYF
TGTGCCAGCAGCCGGGGACAGGTTGAAGATACGCAGTATTTT
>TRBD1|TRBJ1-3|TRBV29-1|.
CSVVGQGVSSGNTIYF
TGCAGCGTCGTGGGACAGGGGGTCAGCTCTGGAAACACCATATATTTT
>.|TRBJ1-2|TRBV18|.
CASSGPGRNYGYTF
TGTGCCAGCTCAGGTCCAGGTCGAAACTATGGCTACACCTTC
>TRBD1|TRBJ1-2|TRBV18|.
CASSPGNILQGENYGYTF
TGTGCCAGCTCACCAGGGAACATTTTACAGGGGGAAAACTATGGCTACACCTTC
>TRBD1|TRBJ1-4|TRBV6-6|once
CASSLDRGREKLFF
TGTGCCAGCAGTCTGGACAGGGGGCGAGAAAAACTGTTTTTT
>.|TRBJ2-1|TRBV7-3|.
CASSLTGLAIGEQFF
TGTGCCAGCAGCTTAACTGGGCTAGCTATCGGTGAGCAGTTCTTC
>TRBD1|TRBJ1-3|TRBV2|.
CASSVDRAGNTIYF
TGTGCCAGCAGCGTAGACAGGGCTGGAAACACCATATATTTT
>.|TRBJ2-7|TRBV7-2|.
CASSSGHPRNEQYF
TGTGCCAGCAGCTCGGGACATCCGCGCAACGAGCAGTACTTC
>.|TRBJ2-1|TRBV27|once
CASSLFGSSYNEQFF
TGTGCCAGCAGTTTATTTGGGAGCTCCTACAATGAGCAGTTCTTC
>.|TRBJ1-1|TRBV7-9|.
CASSPKAYGGPTEAFF
TGTGCCAGCAGCCCTAAGGCGTACGGGGGACCCACTGAAGCTTTCTTT
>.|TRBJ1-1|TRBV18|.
CASSPQGINTEAFF
TGTGCCAGCTCACCACAGGGGATTAACACTGAAGCTTTCTTT
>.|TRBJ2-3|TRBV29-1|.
CSVDRGGRTDTQYF
TGCAGCGTTGATCGCGGGGGCCGCACAGATACGCAGTATTTT
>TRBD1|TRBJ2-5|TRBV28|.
CASSRGQGARETQYF
TGTGCCAGCAGTAGAGGACAGGGGGCGCGGGAGACCCAGTACTTC
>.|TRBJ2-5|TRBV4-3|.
CASSQVRHSGTQYF
TGCGCCAGCAGCCAAGTTCGCCATTCGGGGACCCAGTACTTC
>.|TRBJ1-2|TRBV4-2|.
CASSQVDEGGYTF
TGTGCCAGCAGCCAAGTGGATGAGGGAGGCTACACCTTC
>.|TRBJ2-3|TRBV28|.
CASSPARPREDEEYF
TGTGCCAGCAGTCCTGCCCGACCCAGAGAAGATGAGGAGTATTTT